The entry that follows covers one T cell receptor (beta chain) sequence. Antigen unknown. The sample belongs to a study of cytomegalovirus exposure and HLA in healthy donors. Overall study context: Most genotyped donors, roughly 83% of about 360, had Caucasian-associated genetic ancestry. Overall study results and limits: Versus the approximately 700-donor mean, an Asian-associated ancestry cluster reportedly showed fewer N-insertions in a later analysis.

Primers for the PCR totalled 60 Vbeta and 13 Jbeta. Assay used: immunoSEQ multiplex PCR; TCRdb lists only in-frame clones, some missing. The sample carries about 67,000 clones, 80% to 90% recorded once. It was healthy bone marrow donors who served as donors. The receptor was derived from a woman between 25 and 40 years old in good health and CMV-seropositive. Sequenced: PBMCs.

DNA of the CDR3: TGTGCCTGGAGTAGGGGTCACCAACAAGAGACCCAGTACTTC. Its protein is CAWSRGHQQETQYF. The chain is built from TRBV30 and TRBJ2-5; possibly TRBD1 for D (5 bases). Germline values: CDR1 GTSNPN, CDR2 SVGIG (reference sequence). The CDR3 totals 14 residues. V was cut by 2 bases and J by 2 bases, with 12 bases left in between.